This note documents a single T cell receptor beta chain sequence. What this receptor recognizes is not known. No base-level quality is on record; no much larger clone is a single base apart. This specimen belongs to a study of blood T cell repertoires in COVID-19 (dated by TCRdb to 2018 to 2020). For context, the study as a whole: The collaborator samples originated in the United States, Italy and Spain and spanned the acute and convalescent phases of COVID-19. The material from the prospective study consisted of cDNA or gDNA derived from T cells, B-cell-depleted T cells, or PBMCs. The dataset comprised deeply sampled blood TCRbeta repertoires from subjects exposed to, actively infected with, or recovered from COVID-19. A freely available public database, intended as a resource for researchers studying the immune response to SARS-CoV-2, is where the repertoires were released. The samples were drawn from the first 160 participants of the ongoing ImmuneRACE study and from roughly 1,300 subjects provided by 6 global collaborators. Sample metadata almost always included a de-identified subject ID, COVID-19 status, age in years and sex. Where available, HLA class I and class II types were taken from metadata supplied by the sample provider and were not determined by assay-based typing. The study at large found these results: The amount of clinical and demographic metadata varied by source and participant and was provided uncurated.

Participants in the prospective study were aged about 18 to 95 years, lived in some 24 United States geographic areas, and enrolled through a virtual design. In the prospective study, participants were assigned to cohorts based on the clinical history participants reported in a screening survey and a study questionnaire. Recovered participants in ImmuneRACE Cohort 3 were defined as having two consecutive negative NP/OP PCR tests, clearance from a healthcare professional, or resolution of symptoms. Each participant in the prospective study had whole blood, serum and a nasopharyngeal or oropharyngeal swab collected by mobile phlebotomists. Over a roughly 2-month period, participants in the prospective study had the option of providing additional blood draws and questionnaires. Before DNA extraction, blood samples from the prospective study were shipped at room temperature or frozen. The immunoSEQ Assay, a bias-controlled multiplex PCR, was used to amplify TCRbeta CDR3 regions from genomic DNA. Turning to the authors' computational methods: The number of nucleated cells in each sample was estimated by amplification of reference gene primers within the assay. Sequence reads were collapsed and filtered to measure the absolute abundance of every unique TCRbeta CDR3 rearrangement. Productive Simpson clonality was computed per sample as the square root of Simpson's diversity index over productive rearrangements. TCRdb limited this immuneACCESS table to in-frame rearrangements with V and J called. A share of clones is missing; checked studies link under half to unresolved V genes, and the rest is unexplained. V and J calls and clone size follow that table, whereas D and trimming were derived from the DNA. The sample table lists fewer than 500,000 clones, 75% to 90% of them with a count of one. The biggest ten clones account for 1.1% of the sample.

The receptor was isolated from a man aged 30-40 years who had recovered from COVID-19. Sequences were obtained from PBMCs or T cells enriched from blood (not recorded which).

The CDR3 region has the sequence CASSTHFSGSSYNEQFF. The sequenced DNA is TGTGCCAGCAGTACCCACTTCAGCGGGAGCTCCTACAATGAGCAGTTCTTC. The V and J segments used are TRBV27 and TRBJ2-1; the central 8 bases match TRBD2. The CDR3 sequence holds 17 residues, the cysteine and phenylalanine included. Only the CDR3 DNA stays, 51 bases, in frame from base 1. The germline V gene (reference sequence) yields MNHEY for CDR1 and SMNVEV for CDR2. From V the trimming removes 5 bases and from J it removes 0 bases, while the gene matches leave 9 bases of the junction unaccounted for.